The 29 T cell receptor beta chains given below trace back to one sample, sequenced in a study of blood T cell repertoires in COVID-19. TCRdb keeps only in-frame clones here, not all; method: immunoSEQ multiplex PCR. The sample includes under 200,000 clones, about four fifths of them seen just once. The sample taken for sequencing was peripheral blood. All receptors derive from a man aged 70-80 years with active or convalescent COVID-19.

CDR3 DNA: TGTGCCAGCAGTGAAGTCTGGGCTGCCGGGGAGCTGTTTTTT. Translation: CASSEVWAAGELFF. The chain links TRBV6-1 to TRBJ2-2, with D unresolved. Germline lookup yields CDR1 MNHNS and CDR2 SASEGT. V was trimmed by 1 base and J by 6 bases, leaving 9 bases between them. The CDR3 loop spans 14 amino acids.

CDR3 region: CASRRLADTGELFF. CDR3 bases: TGCGCCAGCAGGAGACTAGCGGACACCGGGGAGCTGTTTTTT. The chain combines TRBV5-1 with TRBJ2-2; TRBD2 aligns across 9 bases. The CDR3 totals 14 residues. The germline V gene encodes CDR1 SGHRS and CDR2 YFSETQ. The V segment lost 5 bases and the J segment 3 bases; nucleotides outside the gene matches: 2.

This clone appeared once. The chain uses TRBV10-1 and TRBJ1-2; tentatively, D is TRBD1 (5 bases). CDR1 and CDR2 (germline): WNHNN, SYGVQD (reference sequence). There are 11 residues in the CDR3. Trimming pared 6 bases from V and 8 bases from J, leaving 10 bases between. The CDR3 DNA is TGCGCCAGCAGCGACCGGGGGGGCTACACCTTC. Protein: CASSDRGGYTF.

The chain has TRBV4-2 and TRBJ1-4, with TRBD1 identical over 7 bases. CDR3 length: 13 amino acids. The junction had 2 bases not matched to a gene; V was cut back by 4 bases and J by 6 bases. The V gene's germline CDR1 is LGHNA and CDR2 YNFKEQ. The CDR3 here is CASSPGQDEKLFF. Here the CDR3 DNA reads TGTGCCAGCAGCCCCGGACAGGATGAAAAACTGTTTTTT.

The V and J genes are TRBV7-4 and TRBJ1-5; 7 bases line up with TRBD1. V trimming: 5 bases; J trimming: 5 bases; junction bases outside the gene matches: 6. CDR1 and CDR2 from the germline V gene are SGHVT and SQSDAQ. The CDR3 loop spans 14 amino acids. The CDR3 DNA reads TGTGCCAGCAGCAGACAGGGAAGGGATCAGCCCCAGCATTTT. Translation: CASSRQGRDQPQHF.

CDR3 nucleotide sequence: TGTGCCAGCAGTAGGAGGAGGGACTCTATCTACGAGCAGTACTTC. It specifies CASSRRRDSIYEQYF. This chain joins TRBV27 and TRBJ2-7, with a possible D match to TRBD2 (6 bases). In germline, CDR1 is MNHEY, CDR2 SMNVEV (reference sequence). Trimming pared 5 bases from V and 3 bases from J, leaving 17 bases between. The CDR3 has 15 residues.

V gene TRBV7-8 combines with J gene TRBJ2-2; the D is unclear. CDR1 SGHVS and CDR2 FQNEAQ come from the germline V gene. The CDR3 spans 14 residues. V lost 2 bases, J lost 0 bases, and 4 bases lay in between. The CDR3 DNA is TGTGCCAGCAGCTTAACAACGAACACCGGGGAGCTGTTTTTT. Its translation: CASSLTTNTGELFF.

The rearrangement links TRBV23-1 to TRBJ1-2, with D perhaps TRBD1 (5 bases). TRBV23-1 is sorted into the ORF group, with uncertain function. Trimming took 6 bases from V and 4 from J, leaving 9 bases between them. This CDR3 spans 12 amino acids. The CDR3 sequence: CASRTDVYGYTF. The CDR3 DNA follows: TGCGCCAGCAGGACAGACGTCTATGGCTACACCTTC.

In this sample, this clone turned up a few times. The chain has TRBV6-5 and TRBJ2-7; no definite D call. The CDR3 runs 14 residues. Germline V lookup: CDR1 MNHEY, CDR2 SVGAGI. V lost 1 base, J lost 12 bases, and 19 bases lay in between. CDR3 bases: TGTGCCAGCAGTTACTACGGTGACAAAGGATATTGGTACTTC. This translates into CASSYYGDKGYWYF.

This rearrangement joins TRBV10-1 to TRBJ1-1; the match to TRBD1 covers 8 bases. Germline V gene sequence: CDR1 WNHNN, CDR2 SYGVQD (reference sequence). Unmatched junction bases numbered 5, after V lost 4 bases and J lost 4 bases. The CDR3 runs to 14 residues. The CDR3 spells CASSAETGATEAFF. In DNA, the CDR3 is TGCGCCAGCAGTGCCGAGACAGGGGCCACTGAAGCTTTCTTT.

The V gene is TRBV5-1, the J gene TRBJ1-1; 7 bases map to TRBD1. Germline lookup yields CDR1 SGHRS and CDR2 YFSETQ. CDR3 size: 14 residues. V was clipped by 3 bases and J by 10 bases; unmatched bases: 12. The CDR3 loop is CASSWRGDSPGAFF. CDR3 in DNA: TGCGCCAGCAGCTGGAGGGGGGACAGCCCAGGAGCTTTCTTT.

The chain combines TRBV3-1 (or the pseudogene TRBV3-2) with TRBJ2-5; D is uncertain. The germline V and J ends were trimmed by 3 bases and 10 bases, with 12 bases remaining between them. The CDR3 has 12 residues. Germline loops: CDR1 LGHDT, CDR2 YNNKEL (reference sequence). CDR3 in DNA: TGTGCCAGCAGCCACGACATCCCGCGCCAGTACTTC. Its translation: CASSHDIPRQYF.

The gene calls are TRBV27 and TRBJ2-2; 7 nucleotides agree with TRBD1. Germline lookup yields CDR1 MNHEY and CDR2 SMNVEV (reference sequence). Germline trimming cut 1 base from V and 4 bases from J; bases unmatched to any gene: 3. This CDR3 is built from 15 residues. CDR3 protein: CASSLWQGVTGELFF. The CDR3 nucleotides are TGTGCCAGCAGTTTATGGCAGGGGGTCACCGGGGAGCTGTTTTTT.

The chain combines TRBV7-2 with TRBJ2-3, with D perhaps TRBD2 (5 bases). The CDR3 covers 17 residues. V gave up 5 bases and J gave up 2 bases, with 20 bases separating them. Germline V gene lookup returns CDR1 SGHTA and CDR2 FQGNSA. CDR3 sequence: CASSPGGRAGATDTQYF. The CDR3 DNA sequence: TGTGCCAGCAGCCCAGGAGGTCGGGCAGGAGCCACAGATACGCAGTATTTT.

Remarks on this clone: Other nucleotide sequences from this sample produce the same CDR3. The V gene is TRBV5-1, the J gene TRBJ1-4; a possible D gene is TRBD1 (5 bases). Germline CDR1 and CDR2: SGHRS and YFSETQ. V lost 2 bases to trimming and J lost 0 bases, with 5 bases between them. The CDR3 is 14 amino acids. CDR3 sequence: CASSLGATNEKLFF. The CDR3 DNA is TGCGCCAGCAGCTTAGGGGCAACTAATGAAAAACTGTTTTTT.

V is TRBV30 and J is TRBJ1-4; D remains unclear. Germline V gene lookup returns CDR1 GTSNPN and CDR2 SVGIG (reference sequence). Trimming pared 3 bases from V and 4 bases from J, leaving 9 bases between. The CDR3 consists of 13 residues. CDR3 bases: TGTGCCTGGAGGGGCCACAATAATGAAAAACTGTTTTTT. It codes for CAWRGHNNEKLFF. The variable domain in full, with the rest retrieved from reference TRBV30 and TRBJ1-4, is SQTIHQWPATLVQPVGSPLSLECTVEGTSNPNLYWYRQAAGRGLQLLFYSVGIGQISSEVPQNLSASRPQDRQFILSSKKLLLSDSGFYLCAWRGHNNEKLFFGSGTQLSVL.

V and J are TRBV7-6 and TRBJ1-3; D may be TRBD1 (6 bases). There are 18 residues in the CDR3. Germline lookup yields CDR1 SGHVS and CDR2 FNYEAQ. V shed 2 bases and J shed 3 bases, with 20 bases lying between them. The CDR3, as DNA: TGTGCCAGCAGCTTACCACCGGGGGGGGGCTCAGGTGGAAACACCATATATTTT. Protein sequence: CASSLPPGGGSGGNTIYF.

The genes are TRBV3-1 (or the pseudogene TRBV3-2) and TRBJ1-2; D may be TRBD1 (5 bases). V gave up 4 bases and J gave up 1 base, with 7 bases separating them. The germline gives CDR1 LGHDT, CDR2 YNNKEL (reference sequence). CDR3 length equals 13 residues. CDR3 sequence: CASSPGHNYGYTF. CDR3 nucleotides: TGTGCCAGCAGCCCCGGACATAACTATGGCTACACCTTC.

The genes are TRBV27 and TRBJ2-2; TRBD1 agrees at 8 bases. The V and J ends lost 6 bases and 7 bases, in that order; junction bases with no gene match: 10. The CDR3 covers 15 residues. Germline CDR1 MNHEY, CDR2 SMNVEV (reference sequence). CDR3 sequence reads: CASRLRGLSGGELFF. The CDR3, as DNA: TGTGCCAGCAGACTCAGGGGGCTCTCGGGCGGGGAGCTGTTTTTT.

There are a few counts of this clone. The chain links TRBV20-1 to TRBJ2-3; 7 nucleotides align to TRBD2. Germline assignment: CDR1 DFQATT and CDR2 SNEGSKA (reference sequence). The V and J ends lost 3 bases and 1 base, in that order; junction bases with no gene match: 13. There are 17 residues in the CDR3. CDR3 in amino acids: CSASEPPGLPRTDTQYF. DNA of the CDR3: TGCAGTGCTAGTGAGCCCCCGGGACTACCCCGCACAGATACGCAGTATTTT.

This clone was observed at least ten times. Other DNA sequences in this sample translate to the same CDR3. The rearrangement links TRBV15 to TRBJ2-1; D ambiguous. CDR3 size: 13 residues. V was shortened by 3 bases and J by 0 bases, with 3 bases between the two germline ends. In germline, CDR1 is LNHNV, CDR2 YYDKDF (reference sequence). Here the CDR3 reads CATSSSSYNEQFF. CDR3 nucleotides: TGTGCCACCAGCAGTAGCTCCTACAATGAGCAGTTCTTC.

This clone was recorded once. The J gene is TRBJ1-5, the V gene TRBV25-1; 7 bases map to TRBD1. Looked up from germline, CDR1 is MGHDK and CDR2 is SYGVNS. CDR3 length equals 13 residues. V lost 11 bases, J lost 9 bases, and 13 bases stayed unmatched. The DNA of the CDR3 is TGTGCCTGGCCCAGCAGGGGGTATGGGCCCCAGCATTTT. Translating gives CAWPSRGYGPQHF.

This clone was seen a single time. The CDR3 nucleotides read TGTGCCAGCAGCGTAGCCCCGGGACAGGGGCAAGATACGCAGTATTTT. Protein product: CASSVAPGQGQDTQYF. This rearrangement joins TRBV9 to TRBJ2-3; TRBD1 matches 10 bases. Germline trimming cut 0 bases from V and 5 bases from J; bases unmatched to any gene: 6. Germline V gene data show CDR1 as SGDLS and CDR2 as YYNGEE. The CDR3 is made up of 16 amino acids.

This chain connects TRBV4-1 to TRBJ2-5; D call uncertain. The V and J ends lost 5 bases and 4 bases respectively, with 14 bases between them. This CDR3 contains 14 residues. Looked up from germline, CDR1 is MGHRA and CDR2 is YSYEKL. This chain's CDR3 is CASSTEGMLETQYF. CDR3 bases: TGCGCCAGCAGCACAGAAGGAATGTTAGAGACCCAGTACTTC.

The gene calls are TRBV9 and TRBJ2-5, with 9 bases fitting TRBD1. V dropped 0 bases and J dropped 3; count of bases not matched to a gene: 9. This CDR3 has 17 residues. Germline lookup yields CDR1 SGDLS and CDR2 YYNGEE. The CDR3 DNA sequence: TGTGCCAGCAGCGTAGACACGGGACAGGGTCCGAAAGAGACCCAGTACTTC. This encodes CASSVDTGQGPKETQYF.

The chain couples TRBV7-9 to TRBJ1-1, with D tentatively TRBD1 (5 bases). Trimming removed 11 bases at V and 2 bases at J, with 18 bases between. Germline values: CDR1 SEHNR, CDR2 FQNEAQ (reference sequence). This CDR3 comprises 14 residues. Written as DNA, the CDR3 is TGTGCCCTTCAGGGAAGCAACTTCAACACTGAAGCTTTCTTT. This encodes CALQGSNFNTEAFF.

This clone was picked up one time. The gene calls are TRBV12-5 and TRBJ2-5; 8 bases fit TRBD1. The CDR3 has 13 amino acids. In germline, CDR1 is LGHNT, CDR2 FRNRAP. Trimming at V came to 6 bases and at J to 4 bases, leaving 4 bases not matched to a gene. CDR3 sequence: CASGDRVGETQYF. CDR3 in DNA: TGTGCTAGTGGGGACAGGGTAGGAGAGACCCAGTACTTC.

This clone has just one count. In nucleotides, the CDR3 is TGTGCCAGCAGCTTAAGATCAATTTTTATAAGGGGCCCTGAAGCTTTCTTT. It yields the protein CASSLRSIFIRGPEAFF. The V call is TRBV11-2, the J call TRBJ1-1; perhaps TRBD1 as D (5 bases). This CDR3 spans 17 amino acids. Germline CDR1 SGHAT, CDR2 FQNNGV. Trimming took 2 bases from V and 6 from J, leaving 22 bases between them.

The chain employs TRBV14 and TRBJ2-1; 10 bases agree with TRBD1. V shed 3 bases and J 3 bases; nucleotides not matched to a gene: 5. Germline-derived CDR1 and CDR2 are SGHDN and FVKESK. There are 16 residues in the CDR3. CDR3 nucleotide sequence: TGTGCCAGCAGCCACCTGACAGGGGGCCACTACAATGAGCAGTTCTTC. Its translation: CASSHLTGGHYNEQFF.